Included here is one TCR beta chain sequence, with context. No cognate antigen has been identified for it. No much larger clone exists at a distance of one base, and base qualities are not known. TCRbeta CDR3 regions were amplified from genomic DNA by means of the immunoSEQ Assay, a bias-controlled multiplex PCR. In the original analysis: Within the assay, amplification of reference gene primers was used to estimate how many nucleated cells each sample contained. To quantify the absolute abundance of each unique TCRbeta CDR3 rearrangement, sequence reads were collapsed and filtered. Productive Simpson clonality was computed per sample as the square root of Simpson's diversity index over productive rearrangements. The immuneACCESS repertoire file appears here via TCRdb, limited to in-frame rearrangements. These files lack a portion of the clones; in checked studies, under half of the deficit traces to unresolved V genes, and the cause of the others is not known. V, J and clone size reflect that table, while D and trimming were determined from the DNA. This sample comprises some 150,000 clones, 80% of them detected only once. The ten largest clones add up to 10% to 15% of the sample.

The collaborating institutions used their own protocols to collect whole blood in K2EDTA tubes. For TCRbeta analysis, collaborators shipped samples as frozen whole blood, isolated PBMCs, or DNA extracted from either of those sample types. The source of the sample is a study of blood T cell repertoires in COVID-19 (dated by TCRdb to about 2020). About the study as a whole: Samples covering the acute and convalescent phases of COVID-19 were provided by collaborators in the United States, Italy and Spain. The material from the prospective study consisted of cDNA or gDNA derived from T cells, B-cell-depleted T cells, or PBMCs. Deeply sampled blood TCRbeta repertoires from subjects exposed to, actively infected with, or recovered from COVID-19 were included in the dataset. The repertoires were made available in a free public database intended to serve as a resource for research on the immune response to SARS-CoV-2. The samples were drawn from two sources: the first 160 participants of the ongoing ImmuneRACE study, and 1,000 to 1,500 subjects contributed by 6 global collaborators. A de-identified subject ID, COVID-19 status, age in years and sex were almost always included in the sample metadata. Where available, HLA class I and class II types were obtained from metadata supplied by the sample provider rather than from assay-based typing.

The full study reports these points: How much clinical and demographic metadata was included differed by source and by participant, and the metadata was provided uncurated.

CDR1 MDHEN and CDR2 SYDVKM were looked up in the germline V gene. Trimming accounts for 7 bases at V and 8 bases at J, while the number of junction bases matched to no gene is 11. The CDR3 sequence holds 15 residues, the cysteine and phenylalanine included. Of all the DNA, just the CDR3 is kept, 45 bases in frame from base 1. This sequence originates from a man aged 60 to 69 with active or convalescent COVID-19. The sample comprised peripheral blood. The chain was built from TRBV28 and TRBJ1-2, with TRBD1 identical over 12 junction bases. CDR3 region: CASTPSGDRGLGYTF. The DNA sequence follows: TGTGCCAGCACCCCGTCGGGGGACAGGGGGCTCGGCTACACCTTC.